Below, 12 T cell receptor beta chains from the same sample are listed, as sequenced in a study of blood T cell repertoires in COVID-19. Repertoires were generated with immunoSEQ multiplex PCR, while TCRdb's copy carries only in-frame clones and drops some. Found here are fewer than 150,000 clones, just over 75% of them singletons; the top ten hold 10% to 13%. Specimen: peripheral blood. These receptors originate from a human donor in a cohort sampled during active COVID-19.

This chain's CDR3 is CASSFQGATEAFF. CDR3 sequence (DNA): TGTGCCAGCAGCTTCCAGGGGGCAACTGAAGCTTTCTTT. V usage is TRBV7-3 and J usage is TRBJ1-1; 8 bases map to TRBD1. The J segment lost 5 bases and the V segment lost 3 bases, leaving 2 bases of the junction unmatched. From germline, CDR1 is SGHTA and CDR2 FQGTGA. This CDR3 has 13 amino acids. The whole variable domain, remainder taken from reference TRBV7-3 and TRBJ1-1, is GAGVSQTPSNKVTEKGKYVELRCDPISGHTALYWYRQSLGQGPEFLIYFQGTGAADDSGLPNDRFFAVRPEGSVSTLKIQRTERGDSAVYLCASSFQGATEAFFGQGTRLTVV.

The CDR3 is CASSLVRADTQYF. CDR3 in DNA: TGTGCCAGCAGCTTAGTTCGCGCAGATACGCAGTATTTT. The gene calls are TRBV7-8 and TRBJ2-3; D remains ambiguous. Germline V gene data show CDR1 as SGHVS and CDR2 as FQNEAQ. The CDR3 length is 13 residues. The V end was cut by 1 base, the J end by 4 bases, with 6 bases between.

The chain links TRBV27 to TRBJ1-1, with TRBD1 matching 8 bases. Per germline, CDR1 MNHEY and CDR2 SMNVEV (reference sequence). The CDR3 is 15 residues long. The trim removed 6 bases at V and 10 bases at J, leaving 16 bases unmatched. The CDR3 sequence is CASRDSGGGEFGAFF. The CDR3 nucleotides read TGTGCCAGCAGGGACTCAGGGGGCGGTGAGTTCGGAGCTTTCTTT.

The chain carries TRBV2 and TRBJ1-4, with D maybe TRBD1 (5 bases). Trimming shortened V by 3 bases and J by 2 bases, and 10 bases separated the two germline ends. The V gene's germline CDR1 is SNHLY and CDR2 FYNNEI. This CDR3 contains 15 residues. The CDR3 DNA reads as TGTGCCAGCAGTGATGGGGGGACGACTAATGAAAAACTGTTTTTT. As protein: CASSDGGTTNEKLFF.

This clone was detected only a few times. The chain carries TRBV11-2 and TRBJ1-6; the match to TRBD1 covers 9 bases. CDR3 length: 16 residues. From germline, CDR1 is SGHAT and CDR2 FQNNGV. Germline trimming cut 1 base from V and 7 bases from J; bases unmatched to any gene: 5. The CDR3 coding sequence is TGTGCCAGCAGCTTAGGGGGACAGGGTCCGAATTCACCCCTCCACTTT. Its protein product is CASSLGGQGPNSPLHF.

This rearrangement joins TRBV9 to TRBJ2-6; 9 nucleotides match TRBD1. Looked up from germline, CDR1 is SGDLS and CDR2 is YYNGEE. The CDR3 length is 19 residues. With 3 bases clipped from V and 3 bases from J, the junction kept 13 bases outside the gene matches. CDR3 bases: TGTGCCAGCAGCGCTTCGGAGGGGGACAGGGTAATTGGGGCCAACGTCCTGACTTTC. Translating it yields CASSASEGDRVIGANVLTF.

The chain links TRBV6-5 to TRBJ2-7; 8 nucleotides match TRBD2. In germline, CDR1 is MNHEY, CDR2 SVGAGI. The CDR3 runs 15 residues. The V segment lost 8 bases and the J segment 2 bases; nucleotides outside the gene matches: 11. The CDR3 spells CASRIGGAGTYEQYF. The CDR3 nucleotides read TGTGCCAGCCGGATCGGGGGGGCTGGGACCTACGAGCAGTACTTC.

The gene calls are TRBV29-1 and TRBJ2-2, with TRBD1 matching 7 bases. CDR3 size: 17 residues. Trimming took 5 bases from V and 0 from J; bases not matched to a gene: 12. The germline V gene has CDR1 SQVTM and CDR2 ANQGSEA. CDR3 bases: TGCAGCGTTCGTAGAGGGGGCCTTCACTCGAACACCGGGGAGCTGTTTTTT. This gives the protein CSVRRGGLHSNTGELFF.

The chain recombines TRBV18 with TRBJ1-1, with D possibly matching TRBD1 (5 bases). The CDR3 loop spans 14 amino acids. CDR1 and CDR2 from the germline V gene are KGHSH and LQKENI. V dropped 1 base and J dropped 0 bases, with 6 bases sitting between them. For the CDR3, the DNA is TGTGCCAGCTCACCACAGACAGTGAACACTGAAGCTTTCTTT. This encodes CASSPQTVNTEAFF. Drawing the rest from reference TRBV18 and TRBJ1-1, the complete variable domain is NAGVMQNPRHLVRRRGQEARLRCSPMKGHSHVYWYRQLPEEGLKFMVYLQKENIIDESGMPKERFSAEFPKEGPSILRIQQVVRGDSAAYFCASSPQTVNTEAFFGQGTRLTVV.

The chain recombines TRBV11-1 with TRBJ2-7; D not certain. Germline lookup yields CDR1 SGHAT and CDR2 FQDESV (reference sequence). V was shortened by 2 bases and J by 7 bases, with 9 bases between the two germline ends. This CDR3 is 12 amino acids long. CDR3 region: CASSLNSREQYF. The CDR3 DNA is TGTGCCAGCAGCTTAAACTCGCGGGAGCAGTACTTC.

This clone was seen only once. This chain links TRBV7-8 with TRBJ1-6; D is unclear. Germline loops: CDR1 SGHVS, CDR2 FQNEAQ. The V gene lost 5 bases and the J gene lost 0 bases, with 11 bases spanning the gap. There are 16 residues in the CDR3. The CDR3 sequence is CASSHTLSSYNSPLHF. The CDR3 nucleotides read TGTGCCAGCAGCCATACCTTGAGCTCCTATAATTCACCCCTCCACTTT.

V is TRBV3-1 (or the pseudogene TRBV3-2) and J is TRBJ2-2, with a tentative D call TRBD2 (5 bases). Germline CDR1 is LGHDT and CDR2 is YNNKEL (reference sequence). The CDR3 covers 14 residues. Trimming stripped 8 bases from V and 4 bases from J, with 14 bases between. CDR3 residues: CASARGRGTGELFF. The DNA of the CDR3 is TGTGCCAGCGCCCGGGGTAGAGGCACCGGGGAGCTGTTTTTT.